The 32 T cell receptor beta chains below come from one sample, sequenced in a study of Graves' ophthalmopathy and Graves' hyperthyroidism. TCR beta CDR3 amplification used RNA transcripts. RT-PCR was first run with HTBI primers, then multiplex PCR in a second round. TCRdb redid the calling of the multiplex PCR reads with MiXCR, one entry per CDR3 protein. The sample has 400,000 to 500,000 distinct CDR3 sequences, around 21% seen once. Specimen: peripheral blood. The receptors here all came from a woman between 18 and 29 years old with stable Graves' hyperthyroidism.

This clonotype was found many times. The J gene is TRBJ1-2, the V gene TRBV29-1, with D uncertain. Germline values: CDR1 SQVTM, CDR2 ANQGSEA. The CDR3 extends over 12 amino acids. Trimming took off 1 base at V and 7 bases at J, with 10 bases between the two ends. The CDR3 bases are TGCAGCGTTGAAGTCCTTGGGGTTGGCTACACCTTC. Its protein product is CSVEVLGVGYTF.

The rearrangement joins TRBV6-2 or TRBV6-3 to TRBJ2-1; 7 nucleotides match TRBD1. Per germline, CDR1 MNHEY and CDR2 SVGEGT. Germline trimming cut 9 bases from V and 14 bases from J; bases unmatched to any gene: 19. The CDR3 sequence is 14 residues long. CDR3 loop: CASKVGSSGGVKFF. CDR3 nucleotides: TGTGCCAGTAAGGTCGGGTCCTCAGGGGGTGTTAAGTTCTTC.

The chain combines TRBV12-3 or TRBV12-4 with TRBJ2-7; perhaps TRBD2 as D (7 bases). The length of the CDR3 is 12 residues. Trimming removed 11 bases from V and 6 bases from J, with 17 bases in between. CDR3 DNA sequence: TGTGCCTCCGGGCGCGGGGGCGGCGAGCAGTACTTC. Translated, it gives CASGRGGGEQYF.

This clonotype was counted ten times or more. This sequence joins TRBV15 and TRBJ1-1; the D gene is possibly TRBD1 (5 bases). The CDR3 contains 14 residues. Trimming left V 3 bases short and J 9 bases short, with 17 bases between. Germline CDR1 LNHNV, CDR2 YYDKDF (reference sequence). The CDR3 protein is CATSSARGDVKAFF. The CDR3 bases are TGTGCCACCAGCAGCGCAAGGGGCGACGTAAAAGCTTTCTTT.

This clonotype was seen only a few times. Because the CDR3 is missing its conserved closing phenylalanine or tryptophan, this is likely a read error. Because the CDR3's place on the DNA is in doubt, the DNA is left out and the CDR3 is given as listed by TCRdb. The genes are TRBV7-2 and TRBJ1-1; TRBD1, the table's D call, was not compared with the DNA. Germline V gene data show CDR1 as SGHTA and CDR2 as FQGNSA. The CDR3 is made up of 13 amino acids, end residues included. The CDR3 spells CASSYTGNTETFL.

The V and J genes are TRBV30 and TRBJ2-7; D ambiguous. V lost 3 bases, J lost 3 bases, and 15 bases lay in between. Germline V gene data show CDR1 as GTSNPN and CDR2 as SVGIG (reference sequence). This CDR3 has 14 residues. The CDR3 sequence is CAWRGKGSLYEQYF. The CDR3 DNA reads as TGTGCCTGGAGGGGGAAGGGTAGTCTCTACGAGCAGTACTTC.

J is TRBJ2-2 and V is TRBV11-2; D is perhaps TRBD2 (6 bases). The CDR3 runs to 16 residues. Trimming stripped 3 bases from V and 7 bases from J, with 18 bases between. Germline V gene data show CDR1 as SGHAT and CDR2 as FQNNGV. This chain's CDR3 is CASSFLQRVTGGELFF. CDR3 DNA sequence: TGTGCCAGCAGCTTCCTACAGCGGGTAACGGGCGGGGAGCTGTTTTTT.

This clonotype came up many times. The chain is built from TRBV20-1 and TRBJ2-7; unclear D gene. This CDR3 is built from 10 residues. The V gene lost 2 bases and the J gene lost 4 bases, with 3 bases spanning the gap. Germline loops: CDR1 DFQATT, CDR2 SNEGSKA (reference sequence). The DNA of the CDR3 is TGCAGTGCTAGAAGTTACGAGCAGTACTTC. It codes for CSARSYEQYF.

The table lists this clonotype with many counts. This chain joins TRBV6-1 and TRBJ2-5; tentatively, D is TRBD2 (6 bases). CDR1 and CDR2 from the germline V gene are MNHNS and SASEGT. Between the trimmed V and J ends, which lost 6 bases and 4 bases, there was a span of 15 bases. The CDR3 sequence is 14 residues long. The CDR3, as DNA: TGTGCCAGCAGCCGGGACTCCCAGGGAGAGACCCAGTACTTC. Translation gives CASSRDSQGETQYF.

On this clonotype: An end of the junction does not agree with germline; a read error may underlie this. This chain uses TRBV7-8 with TRBJ2-2; D possibly corresponds to TRBD2 (5 bases). The germline gives CDR1 SGHVS, CDR2 FQNEAQ. The CDR3 consists of 13 residues. CDR3 loop: CASSLGEAWELCF. DNA for the CDR3: TGTGCCAGCAGCTTAGGGGAAGCCTGGGAGCTGTGTTTT. The whole variable domain, remainder taken from reference TRBV7-8 and TRBJ2-2, is GAGVSQSPRYKVAKRGQDVALRCDPISGHVSLFWYQQALGQGPEFLTYFQNEAQLDKSGLPSDRFFAERPEGSVSTLKIQRTQQEDSAVYLCASSLGEAWELCFGEGSRLTVL.

There are many counts of this clonotype. V gene TRBV19 combines with J gene TRBJ1-1; D gene uncertain. Trimming removed 4 bases at V and 2 bases at J, with 11 bases between. The CDR3 covers 14 residues. CDR1 is LNHDA and CDR2 is SQIVND in the germline V gene (reference sequence). In DNA form, the CDR3 reads TGTGCCAGTAGTACTGGATGGACTAACACTGAAGCTTTCTTT. Translated: CASSTGWTNTEAFF.

The rearrangement links TRBV24-1 to TRBJ1-1, with TRBD1 as a possible D gene (6 bases). This CDR3 comprises 12 residues. V was shortened by 4 bases and J by 5 bases, with 7 bases between the two germline ends. Germline CDR1 KGHDR, CDR2 SFDVKD. The CDR3 sequence: CATSERGTEAFF. The CDR3 DNA sequence: TGTGCCACCAGTGAGAGGGGGACTGAAGCTTTCTTT.

The chain recombines TRBV7-2 with TRBJ1-2, with 9 bases identical to TRBD1. This CDR3 spans 14 amino acids. Trimming cost V 7 bases and J 5 bases; bases outside gene matches: 8. The V gene's germline CDR1 is SGHTA and CDR2 FQGNSA. This chain's CDR3 is CASTHRGPGYGYTF. DNA of the CDR3: TGTGCCAGCACCCACAGGGGGCCTGGGTATGGCTACACCTTC. Using reference TRBV7-2 and TRBJ1-2 for the parts outside the CDR3, the full variable domain is GAGVSQSPSNKVTEKGKDVELRCDPISGHTALYWYRQSLGQGLEFLIYFQGNSAPDKSGLPSDRFSAERTGGSVSTLTIQRTQQEDSAVYLCASTHRGPGYGYTFGSGTRLTVV.

This clonotype was detected ten times or more. The V gene is TRBV4-1, the J gene TRBJ2-7; D might be TRBD2 (6 bases). The CDR3 is 13 amino acids. CDR1 is MGHRA and CDR2 is YSYEKL in the germline V gene. Trimming cost V 1 base and J 5 bases, with 9 bases left between them. CDR3 bases: TGCGCCAGCAGCCAAGCGGGAGCGGACGAGCAGTACTTC. Translating it yields CASSQAGADEQYF.

CDR3 in DNA: TGCGCCAGCAGCTTAATTACGGCCTCCTACGAGCAGTACTTC. It codes for CASSLITASYEQYF. The rearrangement links TRBV5-1 to TRBJ2-7; D is undetermined. This CDR3 has 14 amino acids. Germline V gene lookup returns CDR1 SGHRS and CDR2 YFSETQ. Trimming shortened V by 2 bases and J by 0 bases, and 9 bases separated the two germline ends.

The sample holds many counts of this clonotype. One end of the junction does not line up with germline, which may come from a read error. The chain couples TRBV12-3 or TRBV12-4 to TRBJ1-2; TRBD1 is a possible D gene (5 bases). The CDR3 runs to 16 residues. The CDR3 protein is CTSSFSSGFSGGGYTF. The CDR3 nucleotides read TGTACCAGCAGTTTTTCATCGGGATTTTCTGGGGGTGGCTACACCTTC.

This clonotype came up many times. The V and J genes are TRBV6-5 and TRBJ1-1; no firm D call. Germline-derived CDR1 and CDR2 are MNHEY and SVGAGI. The CDR3 length is 13 residues. Trimming cost V 6 bases and J 7 bases, with 15 bases left between them. In DNA form, the CDR3 reads TGTGCCAGCAGCCCCAGAATGGAAGGTGAAGCTTTCTTT. Translated, it gives CASSPRMEGEAFF.

Many counts were recorded for this clonotype. The chain links TRBV30 to TRBJ1-2; TRBD1 aligns across 7 bases. There are 15 residues in the CDR3. The ends lost 2 bases at V and 7 bases at J; junction bases unmatched: 13. Germline lookup yields CDR1 GTSNPN and CDR2 SVGIG (reference sequence). The CDR3 nucleotides read TGTGCCTGGAGTAATCCCTCATTAACAGGGGTTGGCTACACCTTC. Its translation is CAWSNPSLTGVGYTF. The whole variable domain, remainder taken from reference TRBV30 and TRBJ1-2, is SQTIHQWPATLVQPVGSPLSLECTVEGTSNPNLYWYRQAAGRGLQLLFYSVGIGQISSEVPQNLSASRPQDRQFILSSKKLLLSDSGFYLCAWSNPSLTGVGYTFGSGTRLTVV.

This clonotype has more than one count but fewer than ten. The rearrangement uses TRBV11-2 and TRBJ2-5; 7 bases match TRBD2. Germline CDR1 is SGHAT and CDR2 is FQNNGV. V lost 7 bases and J lost 1; bases outside the gene matches: 9. The CDR3 consists of 15 residues. CDR3 coding DNA: TGTGCCAGCACCCCGGGGAGGGGCCTCCAAGAGACCCAGTACTTC. Translating gives CASTPGRGLQETQYF.

This clonotype was detected ten times or more. This sequence may be a read error, since a much larger clone differs from it by one base. The J gene is TRBJ1-1, the V gene TRBV29-1; the D gene is possibly TRBD1 (6 bases). Trimming shortened V by 6 bases and J by 4 bases, and 12 bases separated the two germline ends. Germline-derived CDR1 and CDR2 are SQVTM and ANQGSEA. The CDR3 consists of 12 residues. CDR3 bases: TGCAGCGTGGGGAACAGGGCCACTGAAGCTTTCTTT. Its translation is CSVGNRATEAFF. Combining the CDR3 with reference TRBV29-1 and TRBJ1-1 gives the whole variable domain SAVISQKPSRDICQRGTSLTIQCQVDSQVTMMFWYRQQPGQSLTLIATANQGSEATYESGFVIDKFPISRPNLTFSTLTVSNMSPEDSSIYLCSVGNRATEAFFGQGTRLTVV.

In this sample, this clonotype turned up a few times. The gene calls are TRBV20-1 and TRBJ1-6; 9 bases agree with TRBD1. The J segment lost 7 bases and the V segment lost 5 bases, leaving 6 bases of the junction unmatched. The germline gives CDR1 DFQATT, CDR2 SNEGSKA (reference sequence). The CDR3 runs to 14 residues. The CDR3 DNA sequence: TGCAGTGCTGGGACAGGGATGGAAAATTCACCCCTCCACTTT. It yields the protein CSAGTGMENSPLHF.

This clonotype was detected ten times or more. This chain links TRBV7-3 with TRBJ2-6; D perhaps matches TRBD2 (5 bases). The germline CDR1 and CDR2 sequences are SGHTA and FQGTGA. The CDR3 is made up of 16 amino acids. Trimming shortened V by 5 bases and J by 0 bases, and 11 bases separated the two germline ends. CDR3 coding DNA: TGTGCCAGCAGCCCCGTAGGGAGCTCTGGGGCCAACGTCCTGACTTTC. Translation: CASSPVGSSGANVLTF.

This clonotype showed up many times. CDR3 nucleotide sequence: TGTGCCAGCAGTGACCGGGGGGGCACCTACGAGCAGTACTTC. As protein: CASSDRGGTYEQYF. This rearrangement joins TRBV6-1 to TRBJ2-7; 8 bases line up with TRBD2. Germline CDR1 is MNHNS and CDR2 is SASEGT. The trim removed 3 bases at V and 2 bases at J, leaving 3 bases unmatched. The CDR3 contains 14 residues.

There are a few counts of this clonotype. The chain uses TRBV10-2 and TRBJ2-2; D possibly corresponds to TRBD1 (6 bases). The V and J ends lost 6 bases and 9 bases respectively, with 17 bases between them. The CDR3 sequence is 14 residues long. The germline CDR1 and CDR2 sequences are WSHSY and SAAADI. CDR3 protein: CASSPGTNYRELFF. The DNA for the CDR3 is TGCGCCAGCAGCCCCGGGACAAATTATAGGGAGCTGTTTTTT.

This clonotype was counted ten times or more. The V and J genes are TRBV19 and TRBJ1-5, with D possibly being TRBD1 (6 bases). Trimming removed 8 bases from V and 1 base from J, with 12 bases in between. The CDR3 contains 14 residues. Germline V lookup: CDR1 LNHDA, CDR2 SQIVND (reference sequence). The CDR3 is CASSQGLSNQPQHF. In DNA, the CDR3 is TGTGCCAGTTCGCAGGGGCTGAGCAATCAGCCCCAGCATTTT.

The rearrangement links TRBV28 to TRBJ2-5; D might be TRBD1 or TRBD2, each matching 5 bases. V was clipped by 3 bases and J by 3 bases, with 17 bases between them. The CDR3 runs 16 residues. Germline assignment: CDR1 MDHEN and CDR2 SYDVKM. CDR3 in DNA: TGTGCCAGCAGTTTTCCTACTCTCGAGGGGAAAGAGACCCAGTACTTC. Its translation: CASSFPTLEGKETQYF. Filled out from reference TRBV28 and TRBJ2-5, the complete variable domain reads DVKVTQSSRYLVKRTGEKVFLECVQDMDHENMFWYRQDPGLGLRLIYFSYDVKMKEKGDIPEGYSVSREKKERFSLILESASTNQTSMYLCASSFPTLEGKETQYFGPGTRLLVL.

This chain connects TRBV11-2 to TRBJ2-5; 10 bases are shared with TRBD1. Germline V CDR1 and CDR2: SGHAT, FQNNGV. This CDR3 is 16 amino acids long. Trimming cost V 2 bases and J 4 bases; bases outside gene matches: 7. The chain's CDR3 is CASSLRDRGFRETQYF. CDR3 bases: TGTGCCAGCAGCTTAAGGGACAGGGGATTTCGAGAGACCCAGTACTTC.

The chain employs TRBV6-5 and TRBJ1-1; no clear D. V was trimmed by 3 bases and J by 1 base, leaving 15 bases between them. The CDR3 covers 16 residues. The germline V gene has CDR1 MNHEY and CDR2 SVGAGI. The CDR3 sequence is CASSYYDPGTNTEAFF. In DNA form, the CDR3 reads TGTGCCAGCAGTTATTATGACCCCGGCACGAACACTGAAGCTTTCTTT.

The table lists this clonotype with a few counts. V gene TRBV6-1 combines with J gene TRBJ1-1, with a weak D call TRBD1 (6 bases). There are 15 residues in the CDR3. Trimming removed 3 bases from V and 3 bases from J, with 14 bases in between. In germline, CDR1 is MNHNS, CDR2 SASEGT. Written as DNA, the CDR3 is TGTGCCAGCAGTGATGATGGGGGGCGTGACACTGAAGCTTTCTTT. Amino acids: CASSDDGGRDTEAFF.

This clonotype was observed at least ten times. The V call is TRBV19, the J call TRBJ1-1; D uncertain. Germline V gene lookup returns CDR1 LNHDA and CDR2 SQIVND (reference sequence). The V gene lost 3 bases and the J gene lost 2 bases, with 7 bases spanning the gap. The CDR3 has 13 amino acids. The chain's CDR3 is CASSIAANTEAFF. The CDR3 nucleotides are TGTGCCAGTAGTATCGCAGCCAACACTGAAGCTTTCTTT.

Points on this clonotype: At one boundary the junction diverges from the germline segment, which might be a read error. V and J are TRBV30 and TRBJ2-5, with 11 bases that match TRBD2. The CDR3 contains 14 residues. Germline CDR1 GTSNPN, CDR2 SVGIG (reference sequence). In DNA, the CDR3 is TGTGCCTCCACCGGGACTAGCGGTCTAGAGACCCGGTACTTC. Its protein is CASTGTSGLETRYF. Drawing the rest from reference TRBV30 and TRBJ2-5, the complete variable domain is SQTIHQWPATLVQPVGSPLSLECTVEGTSNPNLYWYRQAAGRGLQLLFYSVGIGQISSEVPQNLSASRPQDRQFILSSKKLLLSDSGFYLCASTGTSGLETRYFGPGTRLLVL.

This clonotype was detected many times. This sequence joins TRBV14 and TRBJ1-2, with 10 bases identical to TRBD1. The germline V gene encodes CDR1 SGHDN and CDR2 FVKESK. The ends lost 1 base at V and 1 base at J; junction bases unmatched: 6. This CDR3 is built from 17 residues. The CDR3 DNA follows: TGTGCCAGCAGCCAAGCGAGGACAGGGGGAATTAACTATGGCTACACCTTC. Protein product: CASSQARTGGINYGYTF.